The 27 T cell receptor beta chains presented below share a single source sample, sequenced in a study of blood T cell repertoires in COVID-19. Generated by immunoSEQ multiplex PCR, the TCRdb table keeps only in-frame clones and is missing some. The sample carries over 150,000 clones, about 86% recorded once. The sequenced material came from peripheral blood. All receptors derive from a woman in her seventies with COVID-19, enrolled during active disease.

The chain recombines TRBV7-2 with TRBJ1-1; D may be TRBD1 (5 bases). The ends were cut back, 0 bases at V and 6 bases at J, with 32 bases in the middle. The V gene's germline CDR1 is SGHTA and CDR2 FQGNSA. The CDR3 length is 21 residues. CDR3 coding DNA: TGTGCCAGCAGCTTAGCCCGCGTCCGATGGGCGGGGGACCATAGGGCCGCTGAAGCTTTCTTT. Translating gives CASSLARVRWAGDHRAAEAFF. Drawing the rest from reference TRBV7-2 and TRBJ1-1, the complete variable domain is GAGVSQSPSNKVTEKGKDVELRCDPISGHTALYWYRQSLGQGLEFLIYFQGNSAPDKSGLPSDRFSAERTGGSVSTLTIQRTQQEDSAVYLCASSLARVRWAGDHRAAEAFFGQGTRLTVV.

The chain combines TRBV28 with TRBJ2-7, with D unresolved. Trimming pared 6 bases from V and 2 bases from J, leaving 14 bases between. Looked up from germline, CDR1 is MDHEN and CDR2 is SYDVKM. This CDR3 comprises 14 residues. Written as DNA, the CDR3 is TGTGCCAGCAGGGGCGACAAGGTTACCTACGAGCAGTACTTC. Translating it yields CASRGDKVTYEQYF.

The genes are TRBV7-8 and TRBJ2-3; 7 bases are shared with TRBD1. Germline V gives CDR1 SGHVS, CDR2 FQNEAQ. J gave up 2 bases and V 5 bases, and 10 bases lay outside the gene matches. The CDR3 sequence is 16 residues long. This chain's CDR3 is CASSPRDSHYTDTQYF. The DNA of the CDR3 is TGTGCCAGCAGCCCCAGGGACAGTCATTACACAGATACGCAGTATTTT.

V and J are TRBV19 and TRBJ1-1; a possible D gene is TRBD1 (6 bases). Germline assignment: CDR1 LNHDA and CDR2 SQIVND (reference sequence). This CDR3 is built from 13 residues. V dropped 5 bases and J dropped 3 bases, with 10 bases sitting between them. Written as DNA, the CDR3 is TGTGCCAGTAGTCCACAGGGAGACACTGAAGCTTTCTTT. It yields the protein CASSPQGDTEAFF.

V is TRBV28 and J is TRBJ1-1; 9 bases map to TRBD1. With V trimmed by 6 bases and J by 5 bases, 7 bases remained unmatched. The CDR3 consists of 14 residues. Germline V gene lookup returns CDR1 MDHEN and CDR2 SYDVKM. This CDR3 reads CASSPGQGSTEAFF. For the CDR3, the DNA is TGTGCCAGCAGCCCGGGACAGGGTTCGACTGAAGCTTTCTTT. The variable domain in full, with the rest retrieved from reference TRBV28 and TRBJ1-1, is DVKVTQSSRYLVKRTGEKVFLECVQDMDHENMFWYRQDPGLGLRLIYFSYDVKMKEKGDIPEGYSVSREKKERFSLILESASTNQTSMYLCASSPGQGSTEAFFGQGTRLTVV.

The chain recombines TRBV3-1 (or the pseudogene TRBV3-2) with TRBJ2-7; TRBD1 aligns across 9 bases. Germline V gene data show CDR1 as LGHDT and CDR2 as YNNKEL (reference sequence). The junction had 6 bases not matched to a gene; V was cut back by 0 bases and J by 3 bases. The CDR3 consists of 16 residues. The CDR3 spells CASSQDLGQGFYEQYF. DNA of the CDR3: TGTGCCAGCAGCCAAGATTTGGGACAGGGCTTCTACGAGCAGTACTTC.

A single count supports this clone. This sequence joins TRBV2 and TRBJ1-2; D is ambiguous. There are 14 residues in the CDR3. Germline-derived CDR1 and CDR2 are SNHLY and FYNNEI. V was trimmed by 3 bases and J by 4 bases, leaving 12 bases between them. DNA of the CDR3: TGTGCCAGCAGTGAGGGTCGGAGCAGCTATGGCTACACCTTC. Translated: CASSEGRSSYGYTF. The full variable domain, rest sourced from reference TRBV2 and TRBJ1-2, is EPEVTQTPSHQVTQMGQEVILRCVPISNHLYFYWYRQILGQKVEFLVSFYNNEISEKSEIFDDQFSVERPDGSNFTLKIRSTKLEDSAMYFCASSEGRSSYGYTFGSGTRLTVV.

The J gene is TRBJ1-3, the V gene TRBV7-6; the D is unclear. The CDR3 totals 14 residues. V was shortened by 3 bases and J by 2 bases, with 8 bases between the two germline ends. Germline loops: CDR1 SGHVS, CDR2 FNYEAQ. The CDR3 is CASSFPAAGNTIYF. The CDR3 bases are TGTGCCAGCAGCTTTCCTGCGGCTGGAAACACCATATATTTT.

The rearrangement joins TRBV6-1 to TRBJ1-5; D remains ambiguous. The CDR3 loop spans 16 amino acids. Germline CDR1 reads MNHNS; CDR2 reads SASEGT. V lost 4 bases and J 6 bases, leaving 19 bases between the germline ends. DNA of the CDR3: TGTGCCAGCAGTGCCGGAGGACTGTCTGCGCGTCAGCCCCAGCATTTT. Amino acid sequence: CASSAGGLSARQPQHF.

The chain is built from TRBV4-1 and TRBJ2-3; 7 bases are a match to TRBD1. This CDR3 has 15 residues. J was trimmed by 6 bases and V by 3 bases; bases with no gene match: 9. CDR1 is MGHRA and CDR2 is YSYEKL in the germline V gene. CDR3 bases: TGCGCCAGCAGCCATCCTAGACAGGGTGGCGATACGCAGTATTTT. Amino acids: CASSHPRQGGDTQYF.

The V gene is TRBV19, the J gene TRBJ1-4; perhaps TRBD1 as D (5 bases). This CDR3 has 14 residues. Germline CDR1 is LNHDA and CDR2 is SQIVND (reference sequence). V gave up 1 base and J gave up 8 bases, with 11 bases separating them. This CDR3 is CASSIGQGGEKLFF. The DNA of the CDR3 is TGTGCCAGTAGTATAGGGCAGGGAGGCGAAAAACTGTTTTTT.

The chain is built from TRBV7-2 and TRBJ2-1, with a possible D match to TRBD2 (6 bases). This CDR3 has 15 residues. Trimming removed 6 bases at V and 3 bases at J, with 15 bases between. From germline, CDR1 is SGHTA and CDR2 FQGNSA. CDR3 coding DNA: TGTGCCAGCAGGATTTGGGGGGAAGGCTACAATGAGCAGTTCTTC. This encodes CASRIWGEGYNEQFF.

The V call is TRBV5-5, the J call TRBJ2-3, with D maybe TRBD2 (5 bases). Germline V gives CDR1 SGHKS, CDR2 YYEKEE (reference sequence). The CDR3 sequence is 16 residues long. V lost 2 bases to trimming and J lost 7 bases, with 20 bases between them. The CDR3: CASSFSRAGVTNTQYF. The CDR3 DNA is TGTGCCAGCAGCTTTTCTAGGGCCGGGGTGACAAATACGCAGTATTTT.

V and J are TRBV20-1 and TRBJ1-6; TRBD1 aligns across 7 bases. The J segment lost 9 bases and the V segment lost 3 bases, leaving 11 bases of the junction unmatched. CDR3 size: 15 residues. The germline V gene encodes CDR1 DFQATT and CDR2 SNEGSKA (reference sequence). CDR3 coding DNA: TGCAGTGCTAGTACCGGGACAGCGAGTTTTTCACCCCTCCACTTT. Translation: CSASTGTASFSPLHF.

This clone was picked up many times. This sequence joins TRBV27 and TRBJ1-2; D is undetermined. V was cut by 5 bases and J by 4 bases, with 17 bases left in between. CDR1 MNHEY and CDR2 SMNVEV come from the germline V gene (reference sequence). There are 15 residues in the CDR3. The DNA of the CDR3 is TGTGCCAGCAGTCTCTTCACGGACGGACTCTATGGCTACACCTTC. Residues: CASSLFTDGLYGYTF.

In DNA, the CDR3 is TGTGCCAGCAGCTTGGACAGGGGTGGCTACACCTTC. Amino acid sequence: CASSLDRGGYTF. The chain carries TRBV5-6 and TRBJ1-2, with 7 nucleotides matching TRBD1. The V segment lost 0 bases and the J segment 7 bases; nucleotides outside the gene matches: 0. The germline V gene has CDR1 SGHDT and CDR2 YYEEEE. This CDR3 comprises 12 residues. The full variable domain, in which reference TRBV5-6 and TRBJ1-2 provide the parts outside the CDR3, is DAGVTQSPTHLIKTRGQQVTLRCSPKSGHDTVSWYQQALGQGPQFIFQYYEEEERQRGNFPDRFSGHQFPNYSSELNVNALLLGDSALYLCASSLDRGGYTFGSGTRLTVV.

The rearrangement links TRBV15 to TRBJ2-7; 7 bases align to TRBD1. Per germline, CDR1 LNHNV and CDR2 YYDKDF (reference sequence). This CDR3 comprises 14 residues. The V and J ends lost 7 bases and 0 bases, in that order; junction bases with no gene match: 6. CDR3 coding DNA: TGTGCCACCACCAAGGGGACAGACTCCTACGAGCAGTACTTC. Its translation is CATTKGTDSYEQYF.

The chain links TRBV2 to TRBJ2-5; D gene unclear. This CDR3 is built from 11 residues. CDR1 and CDR2 from the germline V gene are SNHLY and FYNNEI. Trimming took off 5 bases at V and 3 bases at J, with 4 bases between the two ends. The CDR3 here is CASSFKETQYF. DNA for the CDR3: TGTGCCAGCAGTTTCAAAGAGACCCAGTACTTC. Full variable domain (remainder filled in from reference TRBV2 and TRBJ2-5): EPEVTQTPSHQVTQMGQEVILRCVPISNHLYFYWYRQILGQKVEFLVSFYNNEISEKSEIFDDQFSVERPDGSNFTLKIRSTKLEDSAMYFCASSFKETQYFGPGTRLLVL.

J is TRBJ2-5 and V is TRBV28; 10 bases are shared with TRBD2. V was clipped by 4 bases and J by 1 base; unmatched bases: 3. The CDR3 has 15 residues. Germline-derived CDR1 and CDR2 are MDHEN and SYDVKM. CDR3 DNA sequence: TGTGCCAGCAGTTCCGAGCGGGGGGGCCAAGAGACCCAGTACTTC. This gives the protein CASSSERGGQETQYF.

The rearrangement links TRBV5-8 to TRBJ1-4; the D gene is possibly TRBD1 (5 bases). With 2 bases removed from V and 7 bases from J, the gap between germline ends came to 12 bases. The CDR3 extends over 14 amino acids. Germline-derived CDR1 and CDR2 are SGHTS and YDEGEE. CDR3 DNA: TGTGCCAGCAGCTTTACTCAGGGAAGTGAAAAACTGTTTTTT. Translated, it gives CASSFTQGSEKLFF.

The chain is built from TRBV5-1 and TRBJ1-1; 7 bases are shared with TRBD1. CDR1 and CDR2 from the germline V gene are SGHRS and YFSETQ. Trimming removed 3 bases from V and 0 bases from J; junction bases left unmatched: 11. There are 17 residues in the CDR3. The CDR3 DNA follows: TGCGCCAGCAGCTGGGGCCTCAGGGGGGTGTTGAACACTGAAGCTTTCTTT. Its translation is CASSWGLRGVLNTEAFF.

V gene TRBV25-1 combines with J gene TRBJ2-3, with 9 bases fitting TRBD1. Germline trimming cut 7 bases from V and 6 bases from J; bases unmatched to any gene: 17. CDR1 MGHDK and CDR2 SYGVNS come from the germline V gene. CDR3 length equals 17 residues. CDR3 amino acids: CASTPTRGTGFLDTQYF. The CDR3 DNA is TGTGCCAGCACCCCAACCCGGGGGACAGGGTTTTTGGATACGCAGTATTTT.

V is TRBV28 and J is TRBJ2-3; 12 bases agree with TRBD1. CDR1 is MDHEN and CDR2 is SYDVKM in the germline V gene. V dropped 5 bases and J dropped 4; count of bases not matched to a gene: 4. This CDR3 is 15 amino acids long. The CDR3 DNA sequence: TGTGCCAGCAGTGCGGGACAGGGGGCTTCAGATACGCAGTATTTT. Translation: CASSAGQGASDTQYF.

This rearrangement joins TRBV5-1 to TRBJ1-2; D unresolved. From germline, CDR1 is SGHRS and CDR2 YFSETQ. The CDR3 loop spans 15 amino acids. V was cut by 1 base and J by 1 base, with 11 bases left in between. CDR3 sequence: CASSLSREINYGYTF. DNA of the CDR3: TGCGCCAGCAGCTTGAGCCGGGAAATTAACTATGGCTACACCTTC.

The V gene is TRBV5-6, the J gene TRBJ2-5, with TRBD1 matching 9 bases. CDR3 length: 15 amino acids. The V and J ends lost 5 bases and 5 bases, in that order; junction bases with no gene match: 10. Germline-derived CDR1 and CDR2 are SGHDT and YYEEEE. The CDR3 is CASRNAGTGWETQYF. In nucleotides, the CDR3 is TGTGCCAGCAGGAATGCCGGGACAGGGTGGGAGACCCAGTACTTC.

The V and J genes are TRBV7-3 and TRBJ2-5; TRBD2 is a possible D gene (6 bases). Germline CDR1 SGHTA, CDR2 FQGTGA. The ends were cut back, 2 bases at V and 5 bases at J, with 12 bases in the middle. The length of the CDR3 is 14 residues. The chain's CDR3 is CASSLRPAGETQYF. CDR3 bases: TGTGCCAGCAGCTTACGGCCTGCGGGGGAGACCCAGTACTTC.

J is TRBJ2-6 and V is TRBV20-1; D not resolved. Trimming shortened V by 3 bases and J by 4 bases, and 10 bases separated the two germline ends. The CDR3 runs to 14 residues. Looked up from germline, CDR1 is DFQATT and CDR2 is SNEGSKA (reference sequence). The CDR3 protein is CSASENVGANVLTF. As DNA, the CDR3 is TGCAGTGCTAGTGAAAATGTAGGGGCCAACGTCCTGACTTTC.